This TCR beta chain was retrieved from a study of blood T cell repertoires in COVID-19. Study information: The study drew acute and convalescent COVID-19 samples from the United States, Italy and Spain.

Here immunoSEQ multiplex PCR was the method, and the copy in TCRdb shows in-frame clones only, minus some. The sample has 150,000 to 200,000 clones; 92% are singletons. In Seattle, patients joined the study during active infection and were tracked longitudinally. In germline, CDR1 is SQVTM, CDR2 ANQGSEA. V dropped 1 base and J dropped 5; count of bases not matched to a gene: 7. The CDR3 contains 15 residues. The origin of this receptor is a man aged 25 to 40 with COVID-19, enrolled during active disease. Specimen: peripheral blood. J is TRBJ2-3 and V is TRBV29-1; 9 bases are shared with TRBD1. The CDR3 loop reads CSVEVSGTGLDTQYF. In nucleotides, the CDR3 is TGCAGCGTTGAAGTCTCCGGGACAGGGTTAGATACGCAGTATTTT.